The next 30 T cell receptor beta chains were all read from a single sample in a study of OX40 agonist ivuxolimab in advanced cancers. The library was built by means of the immunoSEQ multiplex PCR assay. Drawn from immuneACCESS, this table holds only the in-frame rearrangements with V and J called that TCRdb kept. Clones are partly lost; checked studies trace under half to an unresolved V gene and leave the rest unexplained. Present in this sample are 80,000 to 100,000 clones, around nine tenths of which were seen just once. The leading ten clones occupy 0.75% to 0.95% of the sample. Source: CD4+ or CD8+ T cells sorted from blood, taken in a trial of the OX40 agonist ivuxolimab. The receptors stem from an adult with an advanced solid tumor such as melanoma, head and neck, liver or kidney cancer.

The chain links TRBV6-6 to TRBJ1-5; no reliable D call. V lost 2 bases, J lost 3 bases, and 11 bases lay in between. This CDR3 spans 15 amino acids. From germline, CDR1 is MNHNY and CDR2 SVGAGI (reference sequence). As DNA, the CDR3 is TGTGCCAGCAGTTACGGCAGGCCCCACAATCAGCCCCAGCATTTT. It translates to CASSYGRPHNQPQHF.

V usage is TRBV11-2 and J usage is TRBJ2-7, with 9 bases aligning to TRBD1. V was pared by 3 bases and J by 5 bases, with 5 bases of the junction left unmatched. CDR3 length: 14 residues. Germline V gene data show CDR1 as SGHAT and CDR2 as FQNNGV. CDR3 amino acids: CASSFQQGADEQYF. CDR3 coding DNA: TGTGCCAGCAGCTTCCAACAGGGGGCCGACGAGCAGTACTTC.

The chain joins TRBV18 to TRBJ2-2; D is possibly TRBD2 (5 bases). Trimming left V 3 bases short and J 0 bases short, with 17 bases between. Per germline, CDR1 KGHSH and CDR2 LQKENI. The CDR3 consists of 18 residues. CDR3 bases: TGTGCCAGCTCACCGGGAGCAGTCCTGGACGCGAACACCGGGGAGCTGTTTTTT. Encoded protein: CASSPGAVLDANTGELFF.

This chain uses TRBV7-2 with TRBJ2-3, with D possibly being TRBD2 (6 bases). Trimming shortened V by 5 bases and J by 4 bases, and 19 bases separated the two germline ends. Germline V gives CDR1 SGHTA, CDR2 FQGNSA. The CDR3 contains 16 residues. This CDR3 reads CASSVGTRQIADTQYF. The CDR3 DNA reads as TGTGCCAGCAGCGTCGGGACTCGTCAAATAGCAGATACGCAGTATTTT.

J is TRBJ2-1 and V is TRBV30; D is ambiguous. The CDR3 spans 15 residues. V shed 0 bases and J shed 3 bases, with 12 bases lying between them. CDR1 GTSNPN and CDR2 SVGIG come from the germline V gene (reference sequence). CDR3 DNA: TGTGCCTGGAGTGTCGTAGCTACCCTCTACAATGAGCAGTTCTTC. This gives the protein CAWSVVATLYNEQFF.

This clone has only one observation. V gene TRBV19 combines with J gene TRBJ2-1, with D unclear. There are 13 residues in the CDR3. V was pared by 4 bases and J by 6 bases, with 10 bases between. CDR1 is LNHDA, CDR2 SQIVND, per germline (reference sequence). The CDR3 sequence: CASSTYPINEQFF. CDR3 sequence (DNA): TGTGCCAGTAGTACCTACCCCATCAATGAGCAGTTCTTC.

The chain links TRBV11-2 to TRBJ1-2; 9 bases map to TRBD1. The germline CDR1 and CDR2 sequences are SGHAT and FQNNGV. Trimming cost V 5 bases and J 8 bases; bases outside gene matches: 12. The CDR3 is 15 residues long. The CDR3 nucleotides read TGTGCCAGCAGCGAATCCACGGGACAGGGTTACGGCTACACCTTC. Protein: CASSESTGQGYGYTF.

The table lists this clone with a count of one. V usage is TRBV6-6 and J usage is TRBJ2-7; 8 positions agree with TRBD1. The V and J ends lost 6 bases and 0 bases, in that order; junction bases with no gene match: 7. Germline V gene sequence: CDR1 MNHNY, CDR2 SVGAGI (reference sequence). The CDR3 totals 15 residues. The DNA of the CDR3 is TGTGCCAGCAGGCCCCAGGGGGCCCCCTCCTACGAGCAGTACTTC. Its protein is CASRPQGAPSYEQYF.

V gene TRBV6-1 combines with J gene TRBJ1-2; D remains unclear. Trimming pared 1 base from V and 5 bases from J, leaving 5 bases between. CDR3 length: 12 residues. Germline values: CDR1 MNHNS, CDR2 SASEGT. For the CDR3, the DNA is TGTGCCAGCAGTGAAGACAGATATGGCTACACCTTC. This gives the protein CASSEDRYGYTF.

J is TRBJ2-1 and V is TRBV2; no firm D call. The CDR3 is made up of 16 amino acids. V lost 2 bases, J lost 6 bases, and 17 bases lay in between. Germline values: CDR1 SNHLY, CDR2 FYNNEI. The CDR3: CASSERLPWMGNEQFF. In DNA, the CDR3 is TGTGCCAGCAGTGAAAGACTCCCGTGGATGGGCAATGAGCAGTTCTTC.

The genes are TRBV7-8 and TRBJ2-7; maybe TRBD2 (5 bases). The CDR3 length is 14 residues. V dropped 1 base and J dropped 4 bases, with 11 bases sitting between them. CDR1 and CDR2 (germline): SGHVS, FQNEAQ. In DNA form, the CDR3 reads TGTGCCAGCAGCTTAGGGCCCGGGGAATACGAGCAGTACTTC. Translating it yields CASSLGPGEYEQYF.

This chain uses TRBV25-1 with TRBJ2-5; D might be TRBD1 (6 bases). The germline V gene has CDR1 MGHDK and CDR2 SYGVNS. The CDR3 spans 13 residues. The V gene lost 5 bases and the J gene lost 2 bases, with 9 bases spanning the gap. The CDR3 nucleotides read TGTGCCAGCAGTTCAGGGGTTCAAGAGACCCAGTACTTC. Translation: CASSSGVQETQYF.

The chain combines TRBV7-2 with TRBJ1-4; D gene unclear. CDR1 is SGHTA and CDR2 is FQGNSA in the germline V gene. With 5 bases removed from V and 0 bases from J, the gap between germline ends came to 10 bases. This CDR3 spans 15 amino acids. CDR3: CASSLIVATNEKLFF. For the CDR3, the DNA is TGTGCCAGCAGCCTAATCGTCGCAACTAATGAAAAACTGTTTTTT.

The chain is built from TRBV28 and TRBJ1-5; D gene ambiguous. Germline V CDR1 and CDR2: MDHEN, SYDVKM. The CDR3 loop spans 12 amino acids. The V end was cut by 11 bases, the J end by 0 bases, with 8 bases between. The CDR3 nucleotides read TGTGCCGCTACTGATAGCAATCAGCCCCAGCATTTT. It is translated as CAATDSNQPQHF.

This chain uses TRBV5-1 with TRBJ2-5; D is unresolved. Germline CDR1 reads SGHRS; CDR2 reads YFSETQ. This CDR3 contains 15 residues. The ends were cut back, 0 bases at V and 2 bases at J, with 11 bases in the middle. The CDR3 bases are TGCGCCAGCAGCTTGGCCTCGGCTTCTCAAGAGACCCAGTACTTC. It yields the protein CASSLASASQETQYF.

The chain joins TRBV28 to TRBJ2-7; perhaps TRBD1 as D (5 bases). The CDR3 consists of 12 residues. The V end lost 3 bases, the J end lost 5 bases, and 8 bases lay between the germline ends. Germline-derived CDR1 and CDR2 are MDHEN and SYDVKM. The CDR3 region is CASSLVGDEQYF. Here the CDR3 DNA reads TGTGCCAGCAGTTTGGTAGGGGACGAGCAGTACTTC. Variable domain in full (rest from reference TRBV28 and TRBJ2-7): DVKVTQSSRYLVKRTGEKVFLECVQDMDHENMFWYRQDPGLGLRLIYFSYDVKMKEKGDIPEGYSVSREKKERFSLILESASTNQTSMYLCASSLVGDEQYFGPGTRLTVT.

V and J are TRBV4-2 and TRBJ1-2; D ambiguous. The CDR3 length is 14 residues. Germline-derived CDR1 and CDR2 are LGHNA and YNFKEQ. V lost 3 bases and J lost 5, with 13 bases in between. CDR3 in amino acids: CASSHLDGEYGYTF. CDR3 sequence (DNA): TGTGCCAGCAGCCACTTAGACGGAGAGTATGGCTACACCTTC.

V is TRBV2 and J is TRBJ1-4; TRBD1 agrees at 7 bases. The CDR3 length is 14 residues. The V and J ends lost 8 bases and 3 bases, in that order; junction bases with no gene match: 6. The V gene's germline CDR1 is SNHLY and CDR2 FYNNEI. The CDR3 reads CASGGGTANEKLFF. The CDR3 bases are TGTGCCAGCGGGGGGGGGACAGCTAATGAAAAACTGTTTTTT.

The rearrangement links TRBV6-1 to TRBJ1-2; D gene ambiguous. The CDR3 sequence is 12 residues long. Germline values: CDR1 MNHNS, CDR2 SASEGT. Trimming took off 3 bases at V and 5 bases at J, with 7 bases between the two ends. The CDR3 reads CASSETEYGYTF. CDR3 DNA: TGTGCCAGCAGTGAGACGGAATATGGCTACACCTTC.

The V call is TRBV27, the J call TRBJ2-7; 10 nucleotides agree with TRBD2. CDR3 size: 15 residues. Germline-derived CDR1 and CDR2 are MNHEY and SMNVEV (reference sequence). V lost 5 bases to trimming and J lost 1 base; unmatched junction nucleotides: 5. DNA of the CDR3: TGTGCCAGCAGTCGGTCTAGCGGGGGTTCCTACGAGCAGTACTTC. Translated, it gives CASSRSSGGSYEQYF.

The chain links TRBV27 to TRBJ2-3; D is ambiguous. V was clipped by 3 bases and J by 6 bases, with 10 bases between them. This CDR3 is 13 amino acids long. Germline CDR1 and CDR2: MNHEY and SMNVEV (reference sequence). Here the CDR3 reads CASSLSRSDTQYF. CDR3 bases: TGTGCCAGCAGTTTGTCGAGGTCGGATACGCAGTATTTT.

The J gene is TRBJ1-3, the V gene TRBV7-2, with D unclear. The V end lost 4 bases, the J end lost 1 base, and 14 bases lay between the germline ends. This CDR3 spans 16 amino acids. Germline CDR1 SGHTA, CDR2 FQGNSA. CDR3 nucleotides: TGTGCCAGCAGCTCCCCGGGTAGCATTTCTGGAAACACCATATATTTT. The encoded protein is CASSSPGSISGNTIYF.

The rearrangement uses TRBV28 and TRBJ1-2, with a weak D call TRBD1 (5 bases). Trimming removed 6 bases at V and 8 bases at J, with 16 bases between. Germline CDR1 and CDR2: MDHEN and SYDVKM. The CDR3 covers 13 residues. CDR3 region: CASSLRGVGGYTF. The CDR3 DNA reads TGTGCCAGCAGCCTTCGAGGGGTGGGCGGCTACACCTTC.

The chain uses TRBV18 and TRBJ1-3; TRBD1 might be the D (6 bases). Deletions cut 3 bases from V and 0 bases from J, with 15 bases between. Germline V CDR1 and CDR2: KGHSH, LQKENI. The CDR3 runs 17 residues. The CDR3 is CASSPPTGSVSGNTIYF. The CDR3 DNA is TGTGCCAGCTCACCTCCGACAGGTTCGGTCTCTGGAAACACCATATATTTT.

This chain joins TRBV19 and TRBJ2-3, with 9 bases aligning to TRBD1. Germline CDR1 and CDR2: LNHDA and SQIVND (reference sequence). The length of the CDR3 is 16 residues. With V trimmed by 5 bases and J by 1 base, 7 bases remained unmatched. The CDR3 DNA follows: TGTGCCAGTAGTCCGAGAGGGGACAGGGGCACAGATACGCAGTATTTT. Amino acids: CASSPRGDRGTDTQYF.

The table lists this clone with a count of one. The rearrangement links TRBV5-1 to TRBJ2-5; tentatively, D is TRBD1 (5 bases). With 0 bases removed from V and 3 bases from J, the gap between germline ends came to 9 bases. Germline values: CDR1 SGHRS, CDR2 YFSETQ. This CDR3 spans 14 amino acids. The CDR3 sequence: CASSLGQSEETQYF. The CDR3 DNA reads as TGCGCCAGCAGCTTGGGACAGTCCGAAGAGACCCAGTACTTC.

This clone appeared once. V gene TRBV27 combines with J gene TRBJ2-3, with no clear D. The CDR3 is 11 residues long. Germline V gene sequence: CDR1 MNHEY, CDR2 SMNVEV (reference sequence). V shed 2 bases and J shed 3 bases, with 0 bases lying between them. This CDR3 is CASSLTDTQYF. In nucleotides, the CDR3 is TGTGCCAGCAGTTTAACAGATACGCAGTATTTT.

The chain employs TRBV7-2 and TRBJ2-7; 8 bases fit TRBD1. From germline, CDR1 is SGHTA and CDR2 FQGNSA. The CDR3 spans 15 residues. V shed 5 bases, J shed 3 bases, and the junction held 9 bases outside the gene matches. The DNA of the CDR3 is TGTGCCAGCAGCCCTACAGGGGGTCCCCACTACGAGCAGTACTTC. Translation gives CASSPTGGPHYEQYF. Complete variable domain (other parts from reference TRBV7-2 and TRBJ2-7): GAGVSQSPSNKVTEKGKDVELRCDPISGHTALYWYRQSLGQGLEFLIYFQGNSAPDKSGLPSDRFSAERTGGSVSTLTIQRTQQEDSAVYLCASSPTGGPHYEQYFGPGTRLTVT.

This chain links TRBV29-1 with TRBJ1-1; D call uncertain. CDR1 and CDR2 (germline): SQVTM, ANQGSEA. This CDR3 spans 16 amino acids. Trimming removed 3 bases at V and 3 bases at J, with 20 bases between. The CDR3 is CSVEGVDKALDTEAFF. CDR3 nucleotides: TGCAGCGTTGAGGGCGTCGACAAGGCCTTGGACACTGAAGCTTTCTTT.

In DNA, the CDR3 is TGTGCCAGTAGTATGGCAGATACGCAGTATTTT. This codes for CASSMADTQYF. J is TRBJ2-3 and V is TRBV19; D is ambiguous. V was pared by 3 bases and J by 4 bases, with 2 bases between. Germline V gene data show CDR1 as LNHDA and CDR2 as SQIVND (reference sequence). This CDR3 comprises 11 residues.